The 17 T cell receptor beta chains below come from one sample, sequenced in a study of blood T cell repertoires in COVID-19. Libraries were prepared by immunoSEQ multiplex PCR; TCRdb keeps only in-frame clonotypes and omits some of them. Found here are some 140,000 clones, 75% to 80% of them singletons; the top ten hold under 2%. Sequencing used peripheral blood. These receptors originate from an older man with acute or convalescent COVID-19.

The chain combines TRBV15 with TRBJ2-5; 8 nucleotides agree with TRBD2. The CDR3 has 17 amino acids. Per the germline V gene, CDR1 is LNHNV and CDR2 is YYDKDF (reference sequence). Unmatched junction bases numbered 16, after V lost 5 bases and J lost 5 bases. The CDR3: CATSSATRGGLGETQYF. In DNA form, the CDR3 reads TGTGCCACCAGCTCCGCGACTCGCGGGGGGCTGGGGGAGACCCAGTACTTC.

The rearrangement joins TRBV19 to TRBJ1-2; 7 nucleotides match TRBD1. Germline trimming cut 5 bases from V and 2 bases from J; bases unmatched to any gene: 8. The CDR3 contains 15 residues. The germline V gene has CDR1 LNHDA and CDR2 SQIVND (reference sequence). CDR3 protein: CASSLGRGLNYGYTF. Here the CDR3 DNA reads TGTGCCAGTAGTCTCGGTAGGGGGCTGAACTATGGCTACACCTTC.

This clone was detected a few times. The chain has TRBV18 and TRBJ1-5; D is possibly TRBD1 (6 bases). CDR3 size: 15 residues. CDR1 is KGHSH and CDR2 is LQKENI in the germline V gene. The ends were cut back, 1 base at V and 3 bases at J, with 10 bases in the middle. CDR3 protein: CASSPLEGVNQPQHF. The DNA of the CDR3 is TGTGCCAGCTCACCACTAGAGGGGGTCAATCAGCCCCAGCATTTT.

V usage is TRBV11-3 and J usage is TRBJ2-1, with TRBD2 matching over 14 bases. The CDR3 runs 16 residues. The V and J ends lost 5 bases and 4 bases, in that order; junction bases with no gene match: 4. Germline lookup yields CDR1 SGHNT and CDR2 YENEEA. Here the CDR3 DNA reads TGTGCCAGCAGCACCGGGACTAGCGGGGGATACAATGAGCAGTTCTTC. Residues: CASSTGTSGGYNEQFF.

This clone turned up a few times. The J gene is TRBJ1-6, the V gene TRBV6-5; 8 positions agree with TRBD1. The CDR3 consists of 14 residues. V lost 8 bases, J lost 8 bases, and 8 bases stayed unmatched. Germline loops: CDR1 MNHEY, CDR2 SVGAGI. CDR3 protein: CASARQGIYSPLHF. CDR3 nucleotides: TGTGCCAGCGCGAGACAGGGGATCTATTCACCCCTCCACTTT.

The chain joins TRBV7-2 to TRBJ2-3; TRBD2 matches 10 bases. Trimming took 2 bases from V and 1 from J; bases not matched to a gene: 0. The germline gives CDR1 SGHTA, CDR2 FQGNSA. There are 15 residues in the CDR3. CDR3 bases: TGTGCCAGCAGCTTACTAGCGGGGGGCACAGATACGCAGTATTTT. Amino acids: CASSLLAGGTDTQYF.

V and J are TRBV19 and TRBJ1-2, with 9 bases identical to TRBD1. Germline V lookup: CDR1 LNHDA, CDR2 SQIVND (reference sequence). Germline trimming cut 3 bases from V and 8 bases from J; bases unmatched to any gene: 10. This CDR3 comprises 15 residues. The CDR3 DNA follows: TGTGCCAGTAGTATTGGCCGGGGACAGGGATGGGGCTACACCTTC. It translates to CASSIGRGQGWGYTF.

There are a few counts of this clone. This chain connects TRBV4-1 to TRBJ1-3; 8 bases are a match to TRBD1. The ends lost 1 base at V and 4 bases at J; junction bases unmatched: 3. The germline V gene encodes CDR1 MGHRA and CDR2 YSYEKL. The CDR3 length is 15 residues. The CDR3 nucleotides read TGCGCCAGCAGCCAAGTCGGACAGGGAGGAAACACCATATATTTT. Amino acids: CASSQVGQGGNTIYF.

This clone came up a few times. This same CDR3 is encoded by further DNA sequences in the sample. The genes are TRBV5-1 and TRBJ2-5; D remains ambiguous. V dropped 2 bases and J dropped 2 bases, with 7 bases sitting between them. There are 13 residues in the CDR3. The germline V gene encodes CDR1 SGHRS and CDR2 YFSETQ. CDR3 nucleotides: TGCGCCAGCAGCTTCAACAGTCAAGAGACCCAGTACTTC. Protein sequence: CASSFNSQETQYF.

This chain uses TRBV9 with TRBJ2-3, with TRBD1 matching over 11 bases. Germline CDR1 is SGDLS and CDR2 is YYNGEE. V dropped 10 bases and J dropped 2; count of bases not matched to a gene: 0. The CDR3 is 12 residues long. The CDR3 region is CAGQGATDTQYF. DNA of the CDR3: TGTGCCGGACAGGGGGCCACAGATACGCAGTATTTT.

The V gene is TRBV29-1, the J gene TRBJ1-1; D not resolved. CDR3 length: 13 residues. Germline V gene sequence: CDR1 SQVTM, CDR2 ANQGSEA. V shed 0 bases and J shed 6 bases, with 11 bases lying between them. The CDR3 region is CSVEDPGKAEAFF. The CDR3 region has the DNA TGCAGCGTTGAAGATCCCGGGAAAGCTGAAGCTTTCTTT. Full variable domain (missing parts from reference TRBV29-1 and TRBJ1-1): SAVISQKPSRDICQRGTSLTIQCQVDSQVTMMFWYRQQPGQSLTLIATANQGSEATYESGFVIDKFPISRPNLTFSTLTVSNMSPEDSSIYLCSVEDPGKAEAFFGQGTRLTVV.

The chain carries TRBV2 and TRBJ2-3; the match to TRBD2 covers 9 bases. The CDR3 runs 16 residues. Germline CDR1 and CDR2: SNHLY and FYNNEI. The J segment lost 6 bases and the V segment lost 6 bases, leaving 13 bases of the junction unmatched. CDR3 protein: CASRTSGSLRRDTQYF. CDR3 DNA sequence: TGTGCCAGCAGGACTAGCGGATCACTTAGAAGGGATACGCAGTATTTT. Full variable domain (missing parts from reference TRBV2 and TRBJ2-3): EPEVTQTPSHQVTQMGQEVILRCVPISNHLYFYWYRQILGQKVEFLVSFYNNEISEKSEIFDDQFSVERPDGSNFTLKIRSTKLEDSAMYFCASRTSGSLRRDTQYFGPGTRLTVL.

This chain links TRBV5-6 with TRBJ1-2; 8 bases map to TRBD1. CDR3 size: 16 residues. Looked up from germline, CDR1 is SGHDT and CDR2 is YYEEEE. With 0 bases clipped from V and 7 bases from J, the junction kept 11 bases outside the gene matches. CDR3 DNA sequence: TGTGCCAGCAGCTTGGACAGGGGGAATGAAGTCCGTGGCTACACCTTC. Protein sequence: CASSLDRGNEVRGYTF.

The CDR3 DNA reads as TGTGCCAGCAGTTTGCGGCAGGGTTCGTATGGCTACACCTTC. This gives the protein CASSLRQGSYGYTF. This chain uses TRBV27 with TRBJ1-2; tentative D call: TRBD1 (5 bases). The ends were cut back, 3 bases at V and 5 bases at J, with 13 bases in the middle. The CDR3 sequence is 14 residues long. Germline V gene sequence: CDR1 MNHEY, CDR2 SMNVEV (reference sequence).

V and J are TRBV5-1 and TRBJ1-6, with TRBD1 identical over 7 bases. CDR3 size: 14 residues. Germline CDR1 SGHRS, CDR2 YFSETQ. The V gene end was trimmed by 3 bases and the J gene end by 8 bases; junction bases not matched to a gene: 5. CDR3 in amino acids: CASSSGTGDSPLHF. The CDR3 bases are TGCGCCAGCAGCTCGGGCACAGGGGATTCACCCCTCCACTTT.

The V call is TRBV2, the J call TRBJ2-5; 10 bases align to TRBD2. With 6 bases clipped from V and 0 bases from J, the junction kept 1 base outside the gene matches. The length of the CDR3 is 14 residues. Germline lookup yields CDR1 SNHLY and CDR2 FYNNEI. As DNA, the CDR3 is TGTGCCAGCAGGGGACTAGCGAACCAAGAGACCCAGTACTTC. It is translated as CASRGLANQETQYF. Full variable domain (remainder filled in from reference TRBV2 and TRBJ2-5): EPEVTQTPSHQVTQMGQEVILRCVPISNHLYFYWYRQILGQKVEFLVSFYNNEISEKSEIFDDQFSVERPDGSNFTLKIRSTKLEDSAMYFCASRGLANQETQYFGPGTRLLVL.

The chain links TRBV6-1 to TRBJ1-4, with D perhaps TRBD1 (6 bases). CDR1 MNHNS and CDR2 SASEGT come from the germline V gene. Trimming stripped 4 bases from V and 10 bases from J, with 22 bases between. This CDR3 is 16 amino acids long. The CDR3 sequence: CASSGPLSDSGRKLFF. The CDR3 nucleotides read TGTGCCAGCAGTGGCCCTTTATCGGACAGTGGGAGAAAACTGTTTTTT.